This passage covers 15 T cell receptor beta chains from one sample sequenced in a study of molecular identifiers for immune sequencing clone quantification. From the PCR reads, TCRdb called clonotypes with MiXCR, one entry per CDR3 protein. The sample records 80,000 to 100,000 distinct CDR3 sequences, 20% to 25% being singletons. The specimen sequenced was naive CD8+ T cells from blood, with Jurkat cell RNA spiked in. Indicated subset: FACS-sorted CD8+CD4-CCR7+CD45RA+ naive T cells. The receptors derive from a human donor in good health. Some libraries in this study had Jurkat cell RNA spiked in.

V and J are TRBV20-1 and TRBJ2-5; no reliable D call. This CDR3 spans 11 amino acids. Trimming removed 6 bases at V and 5 bases at J, with 10 bases between. The germline CDR1 and CDR2 sequences are DFQATT and SNEGSKA (reference sequence). This CDR3 reads CSAGRLETQYF. CDR3 sequence (DNA): TGCAGTGCCGGCAGACTTGAGACCCAGTACTTC.

This clonotype has a count of ten or more. V usage is TRBV4-3 and J usage is TRBJ2-3; 12 positions agree with TRBD2. There are 16 residues in the CDR3. V shed 1 base and J 5 bases; nucleotides not matched to a gene: 4. The germline V gene encodes CDR1 LGHNA and CDR2 YSLEER. CDR3 in DNA: TGCGCCAGCAGCCAAGGACTAGCGGGGGCAGGAGATACGCAGTATTTT. Translated: CASSQGLAGAGDTQYF.

Details on this clonotype: The junction departs from germline at one end; a sequencing error may be responsible. The chain employs TRBV5-3 and TRBJ2-3; D gene unclear. TRBV5-3 is flagged as an ORF with uncertain function. The CDR3 runs 19 residues. CDR3 amino acids: CASSSGVVRGGESTDTLYF. The CDR3 coding sequence is TGTGCCAGCAGCTCGGGTGTGGTTCGCGGCGGCGAGAGCACAGATACGCTGTATTTT.

This clonotype was observed many times. CDR3 bases: TGCAGCGCCGTGAGTCAGTTCACAGATACGCAGTATTTT. Amino acid sequence: CSAVSQFTDTQYF. The chain carries TRBV29-1 and TRBJ2-3, with D unresolved. Germline V CDR1 and CDR2: SQVTM, ANQGSEA. V was cut by 7 bases and J by 2 bases, with 13 bases left in between. CDR3 length equals 13 residues.

This clonotype was counted at least ten times. V is TRBV5-1 and J is TRBJ2-1; D is unresolved. Trimming took off 0 bases at V and 0 bases at J, with 10 bases between the two ends. The V gene's germline CDR1 is SGHRS and CDR2 YFSETQ. This CDR3 region has 16 residues. CDR3 sequence: CASSLGSPSSYNEQFF. The CDR3 nucleotides read TGCGCCAGCAGCTTGGGGTCCCCTAGCTCCTACAATGAGCAGTTCTTC.

The V gene is TRBV5-4, the J gene TRBJ2-5; D is unclear. CDR3 length: 16 residues. Germline-derived CDR1 and CDR2 are SGHNT and YYREEE (reference sequence). V shed 4 bases and J shed 3 bases, with 19 bases lying between them. The DNA of the CDR3 is TGTGCCAGCAGCCCCCCAAGGTTCGGAGTAGAAGAGACCCAGTACTTC. This translates into CASSPPRFGVEETQYF.

This clonotype has at least ten counts. The V gene is TRBV6-5, the J gene TRBJ1-1; D is unresolved. Germline V gives CDR1 MNHEY, CDR2 SVGAGI. Between the trimmed V and J ends, which lost 6 bases and 5 bases, there was a span of 13 bases. The CDR3 spans 13 residues. The CDR3 nucleotides read TGTGCCAGCAGCCTACGGTTGGGTACTGAAGCTTTCTTT. This translates into CASSLRLGTEAFF.

Only a few counts were recorded for this clonotype. The genes are TRBV11-3 and TRBJ2-5, with a weak D call TRBD1 (5 bases). Germline CDR1 is SGHNT and CDR2 is YENEEA. The V gene lost 5 bases and the J gene lost 5 bases, with 15 bases spanning the gap. The CDR3 extends over 14 amino acids. CDR3 region: CASSPRGLRETQYF. The CDR3, as DNA: TGTGCCAGCAGCCCTAGGGGATTGCGGGAGACCCAGTACTTC.

At least ten counts were recorded for this clonotype. This chain joins TRBV27 and TRBJ2-3; either TRBD1 or TRBD2 may fit D (5 bases each). Trimming cost V 5 bases and J 1 base, with 10 bases left between them. The CDR3 is 14 amino acids. Germline CDR1 is MNHEY and CDR2 is SMNVEV (reference sequence). The CDR3, as DNA: TGTGCCAGCAGTCCGGGACCCGGCACAGATACGCAGTATTTT. It encodes CASSPGPGTDTQYF.

There are many counts of this clonotype. The V gene is TRBV7-2, the J gene TRBJ2-7; no definite D call. The germline V gene encodes CDR1 SGHTA and CDR2 FQGNSA. V dropped 5 bases and J dropped 4 bases, with 21 bases sitting between them. The CDR3 is made up of 16 amino acids. The CDR3 protein is CASSPDSRSDIYEQYF. The CDR3 nucleotides are TGTGCCAGCAGCCCCGACTCAAGATCGGATATTTACGAGCAGTACTTC.

Regarding this clonotype: A read error may explain this, as a much larger clone is one base away. The V and J genes are TRBV9 and TRBJ2-1, with 8 bases lining up with TRBD1. This CDR3 is built from 19 residues. CDR1 SGDLS and CDR2 YYNGEE come from the germline V gene. CDR3 DNA: TGTGCCAGCAGCGTAGTATCCTCTGCACAGGGGGGATCCTACAATGAGCAGCTCTTC. Its translation: CASSVVSSAQGGSYNEQLF.

This clonotype was recorded at least ten times. This chain joins TRBV6-5 and TRBJ1-5; 8 nucleotides match TRBD1. Per germline, CDR1 MNHEY and CDR2 SVGAGI. Trimming cost V 5 bases and J 4 bases; bases outside gene matches: 4. This CDR3 comprises 14 residues. The CDR3 nucleotides are TGTGCCAGCAGTCCACAGGGGGATAATCAGCCCCAGCATTTT. Its protein is CASSPQGDNQPQHF.

This clonotype was observed at least ten times. The chain recombines TRBV6-5 with TRBJ2-7; D gene uncertain. This CDR3 contains 13 residues. The V end lost 2 bases, the J end lost 3 bases, and 8 bases lay between the germline ends. CDR1 is MNHEY, CDR2 SVGAGI, per germline. CDR3 sequence: CASSYAKYYEQYF. In DNA form, the CDR3 reads TGTGCCAGCAGTTACGCGAAGTACTACGAGCAGTACTTC.

Here the CDR3 DNA reads TGTGCCCGCACCGTGACAGGGTCAGCGTACGAGCAGTACTTC. Its translation: CARTVTGSAYEQYF. The chain recombines TRBV6-2 or TRBV6-3 with TRBJ2-7; 7 positions match TRBD1. The V segment lost 11 bases and the J segment 4 bases; nucleotides outside the gene matches: 14. The CDR3 extends over 14 amino acids. CDR1 and CDR2 from the germline V gene are MNHEY and SVGEGT.

The chain uses TRBV12-3 or TRBV12-4 and TRBJ2-3, with 10 bases aligning to TRBD2. The CDR3 has 18 residues. V dropped 3 bases and J dropped 2; count of bases not matched to a gene: 11. CDR3 protein: CASSFVLAGGSYTDTQYF. The DNA of the CDR3 is TGTGCCAGCAGTTTTGTGTTAGCGGGGGGCTCTTACACAGATACGCAGTATTTT.